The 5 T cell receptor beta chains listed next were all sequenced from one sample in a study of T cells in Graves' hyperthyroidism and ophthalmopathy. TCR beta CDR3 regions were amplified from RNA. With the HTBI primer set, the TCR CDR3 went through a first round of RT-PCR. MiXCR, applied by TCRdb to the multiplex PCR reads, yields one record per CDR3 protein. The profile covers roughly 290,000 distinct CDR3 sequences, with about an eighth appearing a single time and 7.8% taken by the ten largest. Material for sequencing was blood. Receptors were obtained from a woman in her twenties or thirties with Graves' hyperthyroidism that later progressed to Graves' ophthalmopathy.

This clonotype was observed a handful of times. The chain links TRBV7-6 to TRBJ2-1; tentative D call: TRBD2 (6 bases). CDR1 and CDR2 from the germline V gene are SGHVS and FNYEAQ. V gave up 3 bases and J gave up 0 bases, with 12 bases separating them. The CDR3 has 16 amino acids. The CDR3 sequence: CASSLALASSYNEQFF. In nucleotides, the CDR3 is TGTGCCAGCAGCTTGGCTCTAGCGAGCTCCTACAATGAGCAGTTCTTC.

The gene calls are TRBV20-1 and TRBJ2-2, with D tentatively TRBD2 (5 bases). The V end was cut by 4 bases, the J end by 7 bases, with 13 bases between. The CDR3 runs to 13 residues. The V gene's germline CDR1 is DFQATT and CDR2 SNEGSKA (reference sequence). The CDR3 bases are TGCAGTGCTACGACGGACTTGAGCGGGGAGCTGTTTTTT. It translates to CSATTDLSGELFF.

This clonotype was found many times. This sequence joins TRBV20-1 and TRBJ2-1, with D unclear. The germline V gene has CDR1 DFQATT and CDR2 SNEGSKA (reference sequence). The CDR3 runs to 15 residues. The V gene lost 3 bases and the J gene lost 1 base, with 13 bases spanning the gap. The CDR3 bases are TGCAGTGCTAGCGGTACCTCTTATTCCTACAATGAGCAGTTCTTC. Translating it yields CSASGTSYSYNEQFF.

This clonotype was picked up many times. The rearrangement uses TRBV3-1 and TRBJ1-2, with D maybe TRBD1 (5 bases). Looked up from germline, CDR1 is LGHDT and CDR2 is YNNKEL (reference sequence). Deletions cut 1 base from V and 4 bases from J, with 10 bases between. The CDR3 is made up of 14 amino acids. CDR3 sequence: CASSQGPGGYGYTF. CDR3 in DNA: TGTGCCAGCAGCCAAGGACCCGGGGGCTATGGCTACACCTTC.

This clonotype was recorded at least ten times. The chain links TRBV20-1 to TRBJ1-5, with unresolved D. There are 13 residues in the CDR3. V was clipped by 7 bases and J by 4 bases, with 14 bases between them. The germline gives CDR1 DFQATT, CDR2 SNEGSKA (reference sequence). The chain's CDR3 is CSGTEQKNQPQHF. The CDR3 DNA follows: TGCAGTGGAACCGAACAAAAGAATCAGCCCCAGCATTTT.